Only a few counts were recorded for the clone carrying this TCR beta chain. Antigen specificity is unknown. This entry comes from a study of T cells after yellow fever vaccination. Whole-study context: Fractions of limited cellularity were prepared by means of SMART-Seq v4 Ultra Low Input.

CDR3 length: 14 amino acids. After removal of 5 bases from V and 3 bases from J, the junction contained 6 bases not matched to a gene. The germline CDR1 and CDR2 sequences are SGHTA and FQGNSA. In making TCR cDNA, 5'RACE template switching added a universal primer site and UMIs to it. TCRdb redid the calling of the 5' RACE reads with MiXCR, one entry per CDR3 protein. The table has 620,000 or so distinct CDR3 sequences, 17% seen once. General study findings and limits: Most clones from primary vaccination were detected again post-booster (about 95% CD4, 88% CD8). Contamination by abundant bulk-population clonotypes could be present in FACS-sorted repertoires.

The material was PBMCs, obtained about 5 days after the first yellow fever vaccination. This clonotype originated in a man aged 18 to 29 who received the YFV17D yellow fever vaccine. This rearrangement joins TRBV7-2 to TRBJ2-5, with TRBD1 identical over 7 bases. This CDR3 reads CASSQGQSKETQYF. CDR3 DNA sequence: TGTGCCAGCAGCCAGGGACAGAGTAAAGAGACCCAGTACTTC.